These 23 T cell receptor beta chains came from one sample sequenced in a study of cytomegalovirus exposure and HLA in healthy donors. Researchers ran the PCR with 60 Vbeta and 13 Jbeta primers. Some clones are missing from TCRdb's copy, which holds only in-frame ones; the method was immunoSEQ multiplex PCR. The sample yields 95,000 to 150,000 clones, around 77% seen once. Sequenced: PBMCs. The receptor source for this set is a human donor in good health.

V and J are TRBV5-6 and TRBJ1-3, with TRBD1 as a possible D gene (6 bases). Germline values: CDR1 SGHDT, CDR2 YYEEEE. The V end was cut by 4 bases, the J end by 4 bases, with 9 bases between. The CDR3 has 13 amino acids. The CDR3 sequence: CASSKTGGNTIYF. CDR3 DNA sequence: TGTGCCAGCAGCAAAACAGGGGGAAACACCATATATTTT.

The genes are TRBV6-5 and TRBJ2-5; 11 bases map to TRBD2. The DNA matches TRBJ2-7 better at its end, which makes the J call doubtful. The CDR3 covers 15 residues. Germline lookup yields CDR1 MNHEY and CDR2 SVGAGI. CDR3 loop: CASRPTSGSRYEQYF. CDR3 sequence (DNA): TGTGCCAGCAGACCCACTAGCGGGAGTCGGTACGAGCAGTACTTC.

The genes are TRBV5-1 and TRBJ2-5; D might be TRBD1 (5 bases). Germline-derived CDR1 and CDR2 are SGHRS and YFSETQ. The CDR3 runs to 16 residues. With 3 bases removed from V and 2 bases from J, the gap between germline ends came to 17 bases. The CDR3 DNA is TGCGCCAGCAGCTGGGCAACAGGTATTGGACAAGAGACCCAGTACTTC. As protein: CASSWATGIGQETQYF. The variable domain in full, completed from reference TRBV5-1 and TRBJ2-5, reads KAGVTQTPRYLIKTRGQQVTLSCSPISGHRSVSWYQQTPGQGLQFLFEYFSETQRNKGNFPGRFSGRQFSNSRSEMNVSTLELGDSALYLCASSWATGIGQETQYFGPGTRLLVL.

This sequence joins TRBV5-5 and TRBJ1-1; D is possibly TRBD1 (5 bases). V was clipped by 3 bases and J by 0 bases, with 18 bases between them. The CDR3 length is 17 residues. Germline loops: CDR1 SGHKS, CDR2 YYEKEE (reference sequence). The CDR3 loop is CASSSPSGFLMNTEAFF. In DNA, the CDR3 is TGTGCCAGCAGCTCCCCCTCAGGGTTTCTCATGAACACTGAAGCTTTCTTT.

The chain carries TRBV13 and TRBJ2-5; 10 bases align to TRBD2. The germline gives CDR1 PRHDT, CDR2 FYEKMQ (reference sequence). J lost 2 bases, V lost 4 bases, and 7 bases had no gene match. The CDR3 has 16 residues. As DNA, the CDR3 is TGTGCCAGCAGCTCCCGACTAGCGGGCAGGCAAGAGACCCAGTACTTC. It specifies CASSSRLAGRQETQYF.

The genes are TRBV19 and TRBJ1-1; a possible D gene is TRBD1 (6 bases). The germline V gene has CDR1 LNHDA and CDR2 SQIVND (reference sequence). The V gene lost 6 bases and the J gene lost 2 bases, with 13 bases spanning the gap. The CDR3 contains 14 residues. The CDR3 is CASRQGRENTEAFF. Written as DNA, the CDR3 is TGTGCCAGTAGACAGGGAAGGGAAAACACTGAAGCTTTCTTT.

The chain uses TRBV19 and TRBJ2-5; D remains unclear. The V end lost 0 bases, the J end lost 5 bases, and 10 bases lay between the germline ends. This CDR3 contains 14 residues. The germline gives CDR1 LNHDA, CDR2 SQIVND (reference sequence). CDR3 residues: CASSIEGSWETQYF. The DNA of the CDR3 is TGTGCCAGTAGTATAGAGGGTAGCTGGGAGACCCAGTACTTC.

The J gene is TRBJ2-7, the V gene TRBV11-3; D is perhaps TRBD1 (6 bases). Germline V gene lookup returns CDR1 SGHNT and CDR2 YENEEA. Trimming removed 5 bases from V and 6 bases from J, with 14 bases in between. The length of the CDR3 is 13 residues. The CDR3 sequence is CASSQEGGGEQYF. The CDR3 DNA follows: TGTGCCAGCAGCCAGGAAGGGGGTGGCGAGCAGTACTTC.

The V gene is TRBV7-9, the J gene TRBJ2-2; D call uncertain. Trimming pared 2 bases from V and 6 bases from J, leaving 7 bases between. Germline values: CDR1 SEHNR, CDR2 FQNEAQ (reference sequence). The CDR3 is 13 residues long. DNA of the CDR3: TGTGCCAGCAGCTTACCTTCGGCCGGGGAGCTGTTTTTT. Amino acids: CASSLPSAGELFF.

The chain couples TRBV4-1 to TRBJ2-1; 11 bases align to TRBD2. This CDR3 contains 17 residues. V lost 3 bases and J lost 3; bases outside the gene matches: 7. Per germline, CDR1 MGHRA and CDR2 YSYEKL. The CDR3 protein is CASSQLLAGDDYNEQFF. CDR3 nucleotides: TGCGCCAGCAGCCAGTTACTAGCGGGAGACGACTACAATGAGCAGTTCTTC.

The chain is built from TRBV2 and TRBJ2-6; TRBD1 is a possible D gene (6 bases). Germline CDR1 reads SNHLY; CDR2 reads FYNNEI. The CDR3 sequence is 14 residues long. Trimming removed 10 bases from V and 0 bases from J, with 10 bases in between. The CDR3 spells CATGQSSGANVLTF. The CDR3, as DNA: TGTGCCACCGGACAGAGCTCTGGGGCCAACGTCCTGACTTTC.

V and J are TRBV6-6 and TRBJ1-5; no definite D call. V gave up 3 bases and J gave up 7 bases, with 10 bases separating them. The CDR3 consists of 13 residues. Germline assignment: CDR1 MNHNY and CDR2 SVGAGI (reference sequence). The DNA for the CDR3 is TGTGCCAGCAGTTATGAGGGAAGGCAGCCCCAGCATTTT. It specifies CASSYEGRQPQHF.

V usage is TRBV6-5 and J usage is TRBJ2-3; no reliable D call. The germline CDR1 and CDR2 sequences are MNHEY and SVGAGI. V lost 0 bases and J lost 6, with 10 bases in between. The CDR3 runs 14 residues. CDR3 bases: TGTGCCAGCAGTTACTCGAATAAGGAGGATACGCAGTATTTT. Translated: CASSYSNKEDTQYF.

This clone was seen only once. V and J are TRBV6-1 and TRBJ2-1; 7 positions match TRBD1. V dropped 0 bases and J dropped 0; count of bases not matched to a gene: 5. The CDR3 totals 17 residues. Germline CDR1 and CDR2: MNHNS and SASEGT. CDR3 sequence reads: CASSEAAGGSSYNEQFF. CDR3 bases: TGTGCCAGCAGTGAAGCCGCAGGGGGAAGCTCCTACAATGAGCAGTTCTTC.

The chain combines TRBV5-1 with TRBJ2-1, with 8 bases matching TRBD2. CDR3 length: 15 residues. Per the germline V gene, CDR1 is SGHRS and CDR2 is YFSETQ. The V and J ends lost 4 bases and 0 bases, in that order; junction bases with no gene match: 3. CDR3 nucleotide sequence: TGCGCCAGCAGCGGCGGGGGGAGCTCCTACAATGAGCAGTTCTTC. Its translation is CASSGGGSSYNEQFF. The full variable domain, with the rest looked up from reference TRBV5-1 and TRBJ2-1, is KAGVTQTPRYLIKTRGQQVTLSCSPISGHRSVSWYQQTPGQGLQFLFEYFSETQRNKGNFPGRFSGRQFSNSRSEMNVSTLELGDSALYLCASSGGGSSYNEQFFGPGTRLTVL.

The count of this clone is one. The V call is TRBV27, the J call TRBJ1-2, with D uncertain. The CDR3 is made up of 13 amino acids. Germline assignment: CDR1 MNHEY and CDR2 SMNVEV (reference sequence). V shed 0 bases and J shed 6 bases, with 8 bases lying between them. CDR3 sequence reads: CASSLSQIHGYTF. The DNA for the CDR3 is TGTGCCAGCAGTTTATCACAAATCCATGGCTACACCTTC.

In this sample, this clone turned up once. The J gene is TRBJ2-7, the V gene TRBV11-1; 12 bases agree with TRBD2. Germline loops: CDR1 SGHAT, CDR2 FQDESV (reference sequence). The CDR3 is 15 amino acids. The V and J ends lost 4 bases and 4 bases, in that order; junction bases with no gene match: 5. The CDR3 nucleotides read TGTGCCAGCAGCTCCAGGACTAGCGGGACGTACGAGCAGTACTTC. This gives the protein CASSSRTSGTYEQYF.

The genes are TRBV5-5 and TRBJ1-1, with TRBD1 matching 8 bases. Germline V gene sequence: CDR1 SGHKS, CDR2 YYEKEE (reference sequence). This CDR3 region has 16 residues. V gave up 0 bases and J gave up 3 bases; unmatched junction bases: 7. Here the CDR3 DNA reads TGTGCCAGCAGCTTGGTATTCGAGACAGGGGACACTGAAGCTTTCTTT. Translation: CASSLVFETGDTEAFF.

The rearrangement uses TRBV27 and TRBJ2-3; TRBD2 aligns across 12 bases. V gave up 3 bases and J gave up 5 bases; unmatched junction bases: 12. The germline V gene encodes CDR1 MNHEY and CDR2 SMNVEV (reference sequence). The CDR3 consists of 18 residues. CDR3 protein: CASSFHALAGGGGDTQYF. The CDR3 DNA is TGTGCCAGCAGTTTCCATGCCCTAGCGGGAGGGGGGGGAGATACGCAGTATTTT.

This chain connects TRBV27 to TRBJ2-7; tentatively, D is TRBD1 (6 bases). V was clipped by 8 bases and J by 1 base, with 18 bases between them. In germline, CDR1 is MNHEY, CDR2 SMNVEV (reference sequence). This CDR3 is 15 amino acids long. The CDR3 protein is CASGLSRGGSYEQYF. The CDR3 coding sequence is TGTGCCAGCGGCCTTTCTAGAGGGGGATCCTACGAGCAGTACTTC.

The chain is built from TRBV5-1 and TRBJ2-1; 10 bases are a match to TRBD2. This CDR3 is 15 amino acids long. CDR1 and CDR2 from the germline V gene are SGHRS and YFSETQ. With 0 bases clipped from V and 7 bases from J, the junction kept 4 bases outside the gene matches. The CDR3 loop is CASSLGASGRNEQFF. As DNA, the CDR3 is TGCGCCAGCAGCTTGGGAGCTAGCGGGAGAAATGAGCAGTTCTTC.

This clone is a singleton in its sample. The chain links TRBV18 to TRBJ2-7, with 7 bases that match TRBD1. Germline-derived CDR1 and CDR2 are KGHSH and LQKENI. The CDR3 is made up of 14 amino acids. After removal of 3 bases from V and 2 bases from J, the junction contained 4 bases not matched to a gene. The CDR3 DNA is TGTGCCAGCTCACCCGGGACAGAAACCTACGAGCAGTACTTC. The encoded protein is CASSPGTETYEQYF. Looking up the rest from reference TRBV18 and TRBJ2-7 gives the full variable domain: NAGVMQNPRHLVRRRGQEARLRCSPMKGHSHVYWYRQLPEEGLKFMVYLQKENIIDESGMPKERFSAEFPKEGPSILRIQQVVRGDSAAYFCASSPGTETYEQYFGPGTRLTVT.

This chain connects TRBV9 to TRBJ1-1; D is ambiguous. The CDR3 is made up of 15 amino acids. Trimming took off 4 bases at V and 1 base at J, with 14 bases between the two ends. Germline V lookup: CDR1 SGDLS, CDR2 YYNGEE. The CDR3 DNA reads TGTGCCAGCAGCAGCGAGGTGCTGTCGAACACTGAAGCTTTCTTT. Translation gives CASSSEVLSNTEAFF.